This entry is about one T cell receptor (beta chain). This record belongs to a study of shared clonotypes between healthy human individuals. The table came from immunoSEQ multiplex PCR; TCRdb's copy has only in-frame clones and leaves some out. This table has about 340,000 clones, about 70% appearing once. The sample taken for sequencing was memory CD4+ T cells sorted from blood. Described subset: CD45RA-negative fraction. The source of this sequence is a man aged 25 to 45 in good health.

The CDR3 DNA reads as TGTGCCAGCAGTTTTGAAGAGGGAACCGGGGAGCTGTTTTTT. This codes for CASSFEEGTGELFF. The V call is TRBV27, the J call TRBJ2-2, with D perhaps TRBD2 (5 bases). The length of the CDR3 is 14 residues. V shed 3 bases and J shed 5 bases, with 10 bases lying between them. CDR1 is MNHEY, CDR2 SMNVEV, per germline (reference sequence).